Below are 29 T cell receptor beta chains sequenced from a single sample in a study of response to subunit inactivated influenza vaccine. TCRdb fed the RT-PCR reads into MiXCR, producing one record per CDR3 protein. The sample lists about 540,000 distinct CDR3 sequences, roughly 25% occurring once. The same specimen was also included in a second study, on T cells expressing NK-cell markers. Turning to that study: TCR beta cDNA was generated via 5'RACE template switching incorporating UMIs.

The material was CD4+ T cells sorted from PBMCs, obtained approximately 13 days after vaccination. The receptor set was obtained from a man aged 50-60 years who received an inactivated influenza vaccine.

The chain carries TRBV4-2 and TRBJ1-3; 7 nucleotides agree with TRBD1. This CDR3 spans 16 amino acids. The J segment lost 0 bases and the V segment lost 3 bases, leaving 5 bases of the junction unmatched. Germline V gives CDR1 LGHNA, CDR2 YNFKEQ. The CDR3 sequence is CASSQRQGVSGNTIYF. CDR3 coding DNA: TGTGCCAGCAGCCAGCGACAGGGAGTCTCTGGAAACACCATATATTTT.

This clonotype has more than one count but fewer than ten. The chain is built from TRBV4-3 and TRBJ1-6, with no clear D. CDR3 size: 13 residues. Trimming shortened V by 0 bases and J by 11 bases, and 8 bases separated the two germline ends. Germline assignment: CDR1 LGHNA and CDR2 YSLEER. The CDR3 region has the DNA TGCGCCAGCAGCCAAGAATTAGGAGCACCCCTCCACTTT. Protein product: CASSQELGAPLHF.

The chain links TRBV20-1 to TRBJ1-2; 9 bases are a match to TRBD1. V was pared by 0 bases and J by 2 bases, with 4 bases of the junction left unmatched. This CDR3 region has 15 residues. Germline CDR1 DFQATT, CDR2 SNEGSKA (reference sequence). CDR3 nucleotide sequence: TGCAGTGCTAGAGACTCCGGGACAGGGAACTATGGCTACACCTTC. Translation gives CSARDSGTGNYGYTF.

The sample holds a few counts of this clonotype. This sequence joins TRBV5-1 and TRBJ2-2, with D possibly matching TRBD1 (6 bases). Germline V gene sequence: CDR1 SGHRS, CDR2 YFSETQ. The CDR3 consists of 16 residues. The ends were cut back, 4 bases at V and 2 bases at J, with 15 bases in the middle. CDR3 DNA: TGCGCCAGCAGCCGTCGGGACACCAGAAACACCGGGGAGCTGTTTTTT. It codes for CASSRRDTRNTGELFF. Together with reference TRBV5-1 and TRBJ2-2, the CDR3 gives the full variable domain: KAGVTQTPRYLIKTRGQQVTLSCSPISGHRSVSWYQQTPGQGLQFLFEYFSETQRNKGNFPGRFSGRQFSNSRSEMNVSTLELGDSALYLCASSRRDTRNTGELFFGEGSRLTVL.

As to this clonotype: Relative to the germline gene, one junction end is altered; a read error may explain this. The chain carries TRBV7-7 and TRBJ2-7, with TRBD1 matching 9 bases. Germline CDR1 reads SSHAT; CDR2 reads FNYEAQ (reference sequence). CDR3 length: 14 amino acids. CDR3 protein: CASSLALTGGEQYF. CDR3 DNA sequence: TGTGCTAGCAGCTTAGCGCTGACAGGGGGGGAGCAGTACTTC.

CDR3 DNA sequence: TGTGCCAGCAGTTACGCCGGGACACTCTACGAGCAGTACTTC. Its translation: CASSYAGTLYEQYF. The rearrangement uses TRBV6-2 or TRBV6-3 and TRBJ2-7, with a tentative D call TRBD1 (6 bases). The CDR3 loop spans 14 amino acids. The V end was cut by 2 bases, the J end by 3 bases, with 11 bases between. In germline, CDR1 is MNHEY, CDR2 SVGEGT.

This clonotype showed up just a few times. The chain carries TRBV5-5 and TRBJ2-5, with TRBD2 as a possible D gene (6 bases). Trimming removed 4 bases at V and 3 bases at J, with 13 bases between. This CDR3 has 14 amino acids. Germline CDR1 is SGHKS and CDR2 is YYEKEE (reference sequence). The CDR3 nucleotides read TGTGCCAGCAGCGATGGGACTTCCAAAGAGACCCAGTACTTC. This codes for CASSDGTSKETQYF.

Regarding this clonotype: Mismatch with germline at one junction end may stem from a read error. The chain uses TRBV6-5 and TRBJ1-1, with D unresolved. Germline V gene lookup returns CDR1 MNHEY and CDR2 SVGAGI. The CDR3 length is 14 residues. The CDR3 sequence: CASSYSPVNTEALF. The CDR3 region has the DNA TGTGCCAGCAGTTACTCTCCCGTGAACACTGAAGCTCTCTTT.

The chain joins TRBV20-1 to TRBJ2-7; D possibly corresponds to TRBD2 (5 bases). Trimming pared 5 bases from V and 0 bases from J, leaving 14 bases between. The CDR3 consists of 14 residues. Germline CDR1 DFQATT, CDR2 SNEGSKA (reference sequence). In DNA form, the CDR3 reads TGCAGTGCTCTTTTTGGACTCGACTCCTACGAGCAGTACTTC. Protein product: CSALFGLDSYEQYF.

This clonotype showed up just a few times. The rearrangement joins TRBV20-1 to TRBJ2-3, with 7 positions matching TRBD2. Trimming cost V 3 bases and J 5 bases; bases outside gene matches: 8. The CDR3 contains 14 residues. Germline lookup yields CDR1 DFQATT and CDR2 SNEGSKA (reference sequence). CDR3 region: CSARIAGAVDTQYF. In DNA, the CDR3 is TGCAGTGCTAGGATAGCGGGTGCGGTAGATACGCAGTATTTT.

This clonotype was counted a single time. V is TRBV18 and J is TRBJ2-3; no clear D. V lost 0 bases and J 1 base, leaving 5 bases between the germline ends. Germline V CDR1 and CDR2: KGHSH, LQKENI. There are 14 residues in the CDR3. CDR3 nucleotides: TGTGCCAGCTCACCACCTGCGCGCACAGATACGCAGTATTTT. It encodes CASSPPARTDTQYF.

J is TRBJ2-3 and V is TRBV20-1; no definite D call. CDR1 DFQATT and CDR2 SNEGSKA come from the germline V gene (reference sequence). The CDR3 is made up of 12 amino acids. Trimming removed 3 bases at V and 3 bases at J, with 7 bases between. The DNA of the CDR3 is TGCAGTGCTAGCGGGTGGACAGATACGCAGTATTTT. Amino acids: CSASGWTDTQYF.

The gene calls are TRBV4-1 and TRBJ2-3, with D possibly being TRBD1 (5 bases). Germline CDR1 reads MGHRA; CDR2 reads YSYEKL. CDR3 length equals 16 residues. V was clipped by 2 bases and J by 0 bases, with 12 bases between them. The CDR3 sequence: CASSQYRQSSTDTQYF. CDR3 in DNA: TGCGCCAGCAGCCAATATCGACAGTCTAGCACAGATACGCAGTATTTT.

The chain carries TRBV4-3 and TRBJ2-3, with D possibly matching TRBD2 (5 bases). This CDR3 is built from 15 residues. CDR1 is LGHNA, CDR2 YSLEER, per germline. Between the trimmed V and J ends, which lost 9 bases and 5 bases, there was a span of 21 bases. CDR3 DNA sequence: TGCGCCAGTTCTCGGACGGGTAATCGGGGAGATACGCAGTATTTT. Its translation is CASSRTGNRGDTQYF.

The sample holds a few counts of this clonotype. The chain is built from TRBV4-3 and TRBJ2-2, with 10 bases matching TRBD1. CDR1 LGHNA and CDR2 YSLEER come from the germline V gene. Losses at the gene ends were 4 bases for V and 6 bases for J; bases not matched to a gene: 8. The CDR3 is 16 amino acids. The CDR3 DNA follows: TGCGCCAGCAGCCTAGGACAGGGGGGGGCGGCCGGGGAGCTGTTTTTT. It is translated as CASSLGQGGAAGELFF.

This rearrangement joins TRBV5-1 to TRBJ2-7; 12 bases are shared with TRBD2. The CDR3 runs to 14 residues. Germline V gene data show CDR1 as SGHRS and CDR2 as YFSETQ. J gave up 3 bases and V 7 bases, and 5 bases lay outside the gene matches. The CDR3 reads CASAGTSGRYEQYF. Written as DNA, the CDR3 is TGCGCCAGCGCAGGGACTAGCGGGCGCTACGAGCAGTACTTC.

The rearrangement links TRBV20-1 to TRBJ1-6; D is undetermined. V lost 1 base to trimming and J lost 6 bases, with 7 bases between them. CDR3 length: 13 residues. From germline, CDR1 is DFQATT and CDR2 SNEGSKA (reference sequence). In DNA, the CDR3 is TGCAGTGCTAGAGGAGTGATTAATTCACCCCTCCACTTT. It codes for CSARGVINSPLHF.

A few counts support this clonotype. This chain links TRBV7-2 with TRBJ2-3; 11 nucleotides line up with TRBD2. Germline V gives CDR1 SGHTA, CDR2 FQGNSA. CDR3 length: 16 amino acids. After removal of 1 base from V and 4 bases from J, the junction contained 4 bases not matched to a gene. The CDR3 sequence is CASSLDASGRPDTQYF. The CDR3 nucleotides read TGTGCCAGCAGCTTAGATGCTAGCGGGAGGCCAGATACGCAGTATTTT.

This clonotype was counted between two and nine times. The chain employs TRBV5-1 and TRBJ1-4, with 7 bases that match TRBD1. CDR1 is SGHRS and CDR2 is YFSETQ in the germline V gene. With 1 base clipped from V and 2 bases from J, the junction kept 5 bases outside the gene matches. This CDR3 has 16 amino acids. CDR3 coding DNA: TGCGCCAGCAGCTTGTGGTCGACAGGGACTAATGAAAAACTGTTTTTT. It encodes CASSLWSTGTNEKLFF.

The table lists this clonotype with a few counts. V gene TRBV28 combines with J gene TRBJ1-1, with TRBD1 matching 7 bases. CDR1 MDHEN and CDR2 SYDVKM come from the germline V gene. Trimming at V came to 6 bases and at J to 7 bases, leaving 5 bases not matched to a gene. The CDR3 extends over 12 amino acids. The CDR3 DNA reads TGTGCCAGCAGCCAGGGACAGAATGAAGCTTTCTTT. This codes for CASSQGQNEAFF.

The rearrangement uses TRBV24-1 and TRBJ2-6, with 7 bases that match TRBD1. This CDR3 region has 18 residues. V trimming: 4 bases; J trimming: 4 bases; junction bases outside the gene matches: 12. The V gene's germline CDR1 is KGHDR and CDR2 SFDVKD. CDR3 region: CATSDHTTGLTGANVLTF. For the CDR3, the DNA is TGTGCCACCAGTGACCATACGACAGGGCTCACCGGGGCCAACGTCCTGACTTTC.

This clonotype appeared a few times. The chain couples TRBV29-1 to TRBJ2-7; 7 positions match TRBD1. Germline values: CDR1 SQVTM, CDR2 ANQGSEA. The ends lost 6 bases at V and 0 bases at J; junction bases unmatched: 5. The CDR3 runs 13 residues. This CDR3 reads CSVWQGDSYEQYF. CDR3 nucleotide sequence: TGCAGCGTCTGGCAGGGGGACTCCTACGAGCAGTACTTC.

V and J are TRBV20-1 and TRBJ2-1; 8 bases line up with TRBD1. Germline V CDR1 and CDR2: DFQATT, SNEGSKA (reference sequence). The CDR3 has 13 amino acids. The V segment lost 5 bases and the J segment 8 bases; nucleotides outside the gene matches: 8. CDR3 nucleotides: TGCAGTGCTGGGACAGGAGGGTGGGATGAGCAGTTCTTC. Its protein is CSAGTGGWDEQFF.

The chain carries TRBV5-1 and TRBJ2-5; 8 bases are shared with TRBD2. The germline V gene has CDR1 SGHRS and CDR2 YFSETQ. Germline trimming cut 3 bases from V and 4 bases from J; bases unmatched to any gene: 8. CDR3 length: 15 amino acids. CDR3 sequence (DNA): TGCGCCAGCAGCTCCGCTCCAGCGGGGGTAGAGACCCAGTACTTC. This gives the protein CASSSAPAGVETQYF.

The chain uses TRBV7-8 and TRBJ2-4; D remains ambiguous. Germline V gives CDR1 SGHVS, CDR2 FQNEAQ. Trimming left V 2 bases short and J 0 bases short, with 8 bases between. This CDR3 is built from 15 residues. CDR3 DNA sequence: TGTGCCAGCAGCTTAACCCGACTAGCCAAAAACATTCAGTACTTC. This codes for CASSLTRLAKNIQYF.

CDR3 in amino acids: CASSYEQGWNTEAFF. DNA for the CDR3: TGTGCCAGCAGTTACGAACAGGGGTGGAACACTGAAGCTTTCTTT. This chain joins TRBV6-5 and TRBJ1-1; 7 bases align to TRBD1. Germline V gene lookup returns CDR1 MNHEY and CDR2 SVGAGI. Trimming removed 2 bases from V and 1 base from J; junction bases left unmatched: 4. The length of the CDR3 is 15 residues.

This sequence joins TRBV7-9 and TRBJ1-6; weak D call: TRBD1 (6 bases). Per the germline V gene, CDR1 is SEHNR and CDR2 is FQNEAQ (reference sequence). Trimming took 5 bases from V and 7 from J, leaving 9 bases between them. CDR3 length: 13 amino acids. The CDR3 loop reads CASSERGNSPLHF. The CDR3 DNA reads TGTGCCAGCAGCGAAAGGGGGAATTCACCCCTCCACTTT.

This chain connects TRBV3-1 to TRBJ1-2, with D perhaps TRBD1 (5 bases). Germline values: CDR1 LGHDT, CDR2 YNNKEL (reference sequence). The CDR3 length is 14 residues. Trimming left V 2 bases short and J 2 bases short, with 9 bases between. For the CDR3, the DNA is TGTGCCAGCAGCCAAAACCCAGGGAACTATGGCTACACCTTC. The encoded protein is CASSQNPGNYGYTF.

The chain links TRBV20-1 to TRBJ2-5; TRBD2 aligns across 12 bases. Germline values: CDR1 DFQATT, CDR2 SNEGSKA (reference sequence). The V and J ends lost 5 bases and 5 bases, in that order; junction bases with no gene match: 9. The CDR3 runs to 15 residues. DNA for the CDR3: TGCAGTGCTGATCTTAGACTAGCGGGAGCGGAGACCCAGTACTTC. Translation gives CSADLRLAGAETQYF.